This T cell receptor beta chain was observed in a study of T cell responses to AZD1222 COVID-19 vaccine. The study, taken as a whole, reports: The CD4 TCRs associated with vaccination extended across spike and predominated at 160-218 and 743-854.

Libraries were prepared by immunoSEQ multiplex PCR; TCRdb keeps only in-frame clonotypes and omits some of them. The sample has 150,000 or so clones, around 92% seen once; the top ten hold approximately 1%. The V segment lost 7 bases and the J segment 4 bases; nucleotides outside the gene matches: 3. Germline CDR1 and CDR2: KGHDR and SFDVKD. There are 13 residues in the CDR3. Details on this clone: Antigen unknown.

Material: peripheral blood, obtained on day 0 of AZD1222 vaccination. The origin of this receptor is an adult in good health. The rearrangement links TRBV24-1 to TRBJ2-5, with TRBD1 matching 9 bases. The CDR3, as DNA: TGTGCCACCAGCAGGACAGGGGCAGAGACCCAGTACTTC. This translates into CATSRTGAETQYF.